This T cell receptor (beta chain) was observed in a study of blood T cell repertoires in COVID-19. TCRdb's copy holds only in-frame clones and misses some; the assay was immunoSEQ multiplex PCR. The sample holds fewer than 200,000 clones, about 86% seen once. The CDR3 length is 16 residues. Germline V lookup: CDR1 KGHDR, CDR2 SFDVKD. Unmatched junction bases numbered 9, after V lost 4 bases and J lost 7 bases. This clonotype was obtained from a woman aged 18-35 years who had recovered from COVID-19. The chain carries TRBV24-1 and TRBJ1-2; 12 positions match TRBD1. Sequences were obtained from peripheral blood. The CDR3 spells CATSDRPGQGAGGYTF. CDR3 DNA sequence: TGTGCCACCAGTGACCGACCGGGACAGGGGGCTGGTGGCTACACCTTC.